The 17 T cell receptor beta chains below were found in one sample sequenced in a study of glioma-infiltrating T cells. Amplification of TCR alpha and beta CDR3 regions from RNA used iRepertoire nested multiplex PCR. TCRdb recomputed calls from the multiplex PCR reads with MiXCR, one row per CDR3 protein. This table holds about 140,000 distinct CDR3 sequences, approximately 39% found once. Sequences were obtained from glioma tissue, nonneoplastic brain tissue, or PBMCs (not recorded which). These receptors came from a human donor with low-grade glioma or glioblastoma, undergoing nonglioma brain surgery, or in good health (not recorded which).

There are a few counts of this clonotype. The chain uses TRBV7-2 and TRBJ1-3, with D maybe TRBD1 (5 bases). Germline CDR1 and CDR2: SGHTA and FQGNSA. V lost 6 bases and J lost 4, with 7 bases in between. The CDR3 length is 12 residues. The CDR3 DNA reads as TGTGCCAGCAGACGGACAGGAAACACCATATATTTT. This codes for CASRRTGNTIYF.

This clonotype was observed a few times. The chain recombines TRBV7-2 with TRBJ1-6; TRBD1 might be the D (5 bases). The CDR3 runs 16 residues. Trimming pared 1 base from V and 4 bases from J, leaving 11 bases between. Germline CDR1 SGHTA, CDR2 FQGNSA. The CDR3 DNA reads TGTGCCAGCAGCTTAGGGCAGGGCGGGTATAATTCACCCCTCCACTTT. Its translation: CASSLGQGGYNSPLHF.

The V call is TRBV20-1, the J call TRBJ2-1; TRBD1 might be the D (6 bases). The CDR3 consists of 15 residues. V shed 0 bases and J shed 2 bases, with 11 bases lying between them. Germline V gene data show CDR1 as DFQATT and CDR2 as SNEGSKA (reference sequence). The DNA of the CDR3 is TGCAGTGCTAGAGAAAAGGGGGTAACCTACAATGAGCAGTTCTTC. As protein: CSAREKGVTYNEQFF.

V and J are TRBV6-1 and TRBJ1-5; 9 positions agree with TRBD1. Germline V gene data show CDR1 as MNHNS and CDR2 as SASEGT. The CDR3 loop spans 15 amino acids. The trim removed 6 bases at V and 3 bases at J, leaving 6 bases unmatched. CDR3 DNA sequence: TGTGCCAGCAGACAGGGGGCCGGAACCAATCAGCCCCAGCATTTT. Its translation: CASRQGAGTNQPQHF.

This clonotype was observed a single time. The rearrangement uses TRBV7-2 and TRBJ2-5; D tentatively fits TRBD1 or TRBD2 (6 bases each). Trimming pared 6 bases from V and 4 bases from J, leaving 15 bases between. Germline V gives CDR1 SGHTA, CDR2 FQGNSA. The CDR3 sequence is 14 residues long. As DNA, the CDR3 is TGTGCCAGCAGGGGGGCTAGCGAAATAGAGACCCAGTACTTC. Its protein is CASRGASEIETQYF. The whole variable domain, remainder taken from reference TRBV7-2 and TRBJ2-5, is GAGVSQSPSNKVTEKGKDVELRCDPISGHTALYWYRQSLGQGLEFLIYFQGNSAPDKSGLPSDRFSAERTGGSVSTLTIQRTQQEDSAVYLCASRGASEIETQYFGPGTRLLVL.

Many counts were recorded for this clonotype. The DNA for the CDR3 is TGTGCCAGCAGTTTGAGGAGCACAGATACGCAGTATTTT. Encoded protein: CASSLRSTDTQYF. This rearrangement joins TRBV27 to TRBJ2-3; D remains ambiguous. CDR1 and CDR2 from the germline V gene are MNHEY and SMNVEV (reference sequence). V dropped 3 bases and J dropped 0 bases, with 4 bases sitting between them. CDR3 length equals 13 residues.

The V and J genes are TRBV20-1 and TRBJ2-7, with TRBD2 as a possible D gene (5 bases). V dropped 6 bases and J dropped 2 bases, with 14 bases sitting between them. Germline loops: CDR1 DFQATT, CDR2 SNEGSKA (reference sequence). The CDR3 is 13 amino acids. The CDR3 bases are TGCAGTGCCTGGCGGGTCACCGCCTACGAGCAGTACTTC. Translating it yields CSAWRVTAYEQYF.

The DNA of the CDR3 is TGTGCCAGCAGTTCCCGGACAGGGGAAAGGAACAATCAGCCCCAGCATTTT. This gives the protein CASSSRTGERNNQPQHF. The J gene is TRBJ1-5, the V gene TRBV27; TRBD1 agrees at 9 bases. The CDR3 sequence is 17 residues long. CDR1 is MNHEY and CDR2 is SMNVEV in the germline V gene (reference sequence). The V gene end was trimmed by 4 bases and the J gene end by 3 bases; junction bases not matched to a gene: 10.

This chain links TRBV20-1 with TRBJ2-3; D possibly corresponds to TRBD2 (6 bases). V lost 4 bases to trimming and J lost 11 bases, with 28 bases between them. The CDR3 loop spans 16 amino acids. Germline CDR1 and CDR2: DFQATT and SNEGSKA (reference sequence). CDR3 residues: CSAINLGLTVGVRQYF. The CDR3 nucleotides are TGCAGTGCTATCAACCTGGGACTTACCGTAGGGGTGAGGCAGTATTTT.

Only a few counts were recorded for this clonotype. V gene TRBV28 combines with J gene TRBJ1-5; TRBD1 is a possible D gene (5 bases). Per germline, CDR1 MDHEN and CDR2 SYDVKM. The V end was cut by 8 bases, the J end by 5 bases, with 16 bases between. CDR3 size: 14 residues. The CDR3 DNA follows: TGTGCCAGCTTGAGGGTGGGGGGGTATCAGCCCCAGCATTTT. Its protein product is CASLRVGGYQPQHF.

The sample holds one count of this clonotype. The rearrangement uses TRBV28 and TRBJ2-7, with D perhaps matching TRBD2 (6 bases). This CDR3 comprises 16 residues. Germline CDR1 and CDR2: MDHEN and SYDVKM. V lost 1 base and J 1 base, leaving 14 bases between the germline ends. The DNA of the CDR3 is TGTGCCAGCAGTTTATTTCTGGAGGGAGAGTCCTACGAGCAGTACTTC. It encodes CASSLFLEGESYEQYF.

This clonotype has only a few counts. The J gene is TRBJ2-1, the V gene TRBV20-1; D is perhaps TRBD1 (6 bases). Germline CDR1 DFQATT, CDR2 SNEGSKA (reference sequence). The CDR3 consists of 15 residues. V lost 2 bases and J 2 bases, leaving 13 bases between the germline ends. In DNA form, the CDR3 reads TGCAGTGCTAGACCGGACAGTCTAGCCTACAATGAGCAGTTCTTC. Its translation: CSARPDSLAYNEQFF.

The genes are TRBV7-9 and TRBJ2-2; 11 nucleotides align to TRBD2. CDR3 size: 16 residues. Germline V CDR1 and CDR2: SEHNR, FQNEAQ (reference sequence). After removal of 1 base from V and 6 bases from J, the junction contained 4 bases not matched to a gene. CDR3 residues: CASSLVSGLAAGELFF. The CDR3 nucleotides are TGTGCCAGCAGCTTAGTCTCGGGACTAGCGGCCGGGGAGCTGTTTTTT.

The rearrangement links TRBV5-8 to TRBJ2-7; D is unclear. The CDR3 consists of 14 residues. Germline CDR1 reads SGHTS; CDR2 reads YDEGEE. Trimming removed 4 bases from V and 1 base from J, with 12 bases in between. The CDR3 nucleotides read TGTGCCAGCAGCCGGATAGCCGGTTCCTACGAGCAGTACTTC. Translated: CASSRIAGSYEQYF.

This clonotype was seen many times. The chain couples TRBV6-1 to TRBJ1-2, with TRBD1 as a possible D gene (6 bases). The CDR3 consists of 13 residues. Trimming pared 6 bases from V and 8 bases from J, leaving 16 bases between. Germline V lookup: CDR1 MNHNS, CDR2 SASEGT. In DNA form, the CDR3 reads TGTGCCAGCAGCCGCCGACAGGTTGGGGGCTACACCTTC. Protein sequence: CASSRRQVGGYTF.

The chain links TRBV7-2 to TRBJ2-1, with 9 nucleotides matching TRBD1. V trimming: 1 base; J trimming: 4 bases; junction bases outside the gene matches: 8. The CDR3 spans 17 residues. Per the germline V gene, CDR1 is SGHTA and CDR2 is FQGNSA. The CDR3 nucleotides are TGTGCCAGCAGCTTAGGGGCTAGGACAGGGGCATACAATGAGCAGTTCTTC. This gives the protein CASSLGARTGAYNEQFF.

This sequence joins TRBV29-1 and TRBJ1-2; 10 nucleotides match TRBD1. Germline CDR1 is SQVTM and CDR2 is ANQGSEA. The CDR3 has 13 amino acids. With V trimmed by 7 bases and J by 6 bases, 8 bases remained unmatched. The CDR3 DNA sequence: TGCAGCGCCAGACAGGGGGCAACCGATGGCTACACCTTC. It codes for CSARQGATDGYTF. Using reference TRBV29-1 and TRBJ1-2 for the parts outside the CDR3, the full variable domain is SAVISQKPSRDICQRGTSLTIQCQVDSQVTMMFWYRQQPGQSLTLIATANQGSEATYESGFVIDKFPISRPNLTFSTLTVSNMSPEDSSIYLCSARQGATDGYTFGSGTRLTVV.